The clone carrying this T cell receptor (beta chain) was observed a few times. Antigen: not known. Trimming removed 1 base from V and 7 bases from J; junction bases left unmatched: 10. CDR3 length equals 17 residues. Carried by the TCR beta cDNA libraries were unique molecular identifiers. A single record per CDR3 protein comes from TCRdb applying MiXCR to the PCR reads. This table has about 460,000 distinct CDR3 sequences, roughly 46% appearing once. This entry comes from a study of post-analysis software for immune sequencing data. Findings of the study overall: TRBV5-6, TRBV5-1 and TRBV20-1 belonged to a set of about five TRBV segments that were more frequent in patients than controls.

Sequences were obtained from blood. This TCR was sampled from a girl under 18 with multiple sclerosis. The V call is TRBV12-3 or TRBV12-4, the J call TRBJ2-1; 10 bases are a match to TRBD2. The CDR3 bases are TGTGCCAGCAGTTTAGGGAAGCAGAGCGGGAGGGATAATGAGCAGTTCTTC. Protein product: CASSLGKQSGRDNEQFF.